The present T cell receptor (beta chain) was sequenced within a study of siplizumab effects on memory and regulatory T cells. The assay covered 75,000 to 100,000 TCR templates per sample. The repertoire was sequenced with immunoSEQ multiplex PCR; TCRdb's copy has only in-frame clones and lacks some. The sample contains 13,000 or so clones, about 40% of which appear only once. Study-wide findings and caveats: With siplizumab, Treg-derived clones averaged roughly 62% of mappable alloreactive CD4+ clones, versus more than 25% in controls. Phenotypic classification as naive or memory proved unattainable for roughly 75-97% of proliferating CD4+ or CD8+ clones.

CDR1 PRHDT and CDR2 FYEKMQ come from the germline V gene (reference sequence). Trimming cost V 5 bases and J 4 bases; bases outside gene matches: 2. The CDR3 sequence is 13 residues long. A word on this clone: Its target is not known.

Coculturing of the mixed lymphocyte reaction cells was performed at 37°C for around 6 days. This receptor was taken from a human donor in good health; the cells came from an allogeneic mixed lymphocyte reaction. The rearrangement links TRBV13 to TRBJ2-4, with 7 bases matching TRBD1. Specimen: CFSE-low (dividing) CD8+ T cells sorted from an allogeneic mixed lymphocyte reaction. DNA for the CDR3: TGTGCCAGCAGCGTGGGACAGAAAAACATTCAGTACTTC. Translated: CASSVGQKNIQYF.